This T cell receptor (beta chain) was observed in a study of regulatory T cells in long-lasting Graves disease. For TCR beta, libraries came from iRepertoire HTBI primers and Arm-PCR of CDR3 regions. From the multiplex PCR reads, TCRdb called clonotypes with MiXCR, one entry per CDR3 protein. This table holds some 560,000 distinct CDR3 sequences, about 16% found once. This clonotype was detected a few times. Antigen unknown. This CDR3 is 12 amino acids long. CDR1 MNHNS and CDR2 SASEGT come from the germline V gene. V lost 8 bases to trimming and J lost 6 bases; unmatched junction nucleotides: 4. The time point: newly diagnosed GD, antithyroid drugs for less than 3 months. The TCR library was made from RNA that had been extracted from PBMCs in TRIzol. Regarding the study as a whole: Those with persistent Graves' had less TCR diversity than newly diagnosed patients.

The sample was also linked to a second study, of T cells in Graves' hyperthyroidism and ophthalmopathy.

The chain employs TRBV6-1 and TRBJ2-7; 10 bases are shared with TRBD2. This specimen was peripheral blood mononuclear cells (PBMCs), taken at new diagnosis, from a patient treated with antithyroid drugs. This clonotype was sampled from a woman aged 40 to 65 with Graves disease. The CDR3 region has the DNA TGTGCCAGCGGTAGCGGGGGGTTCGAGCAGTACTTC. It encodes CASGSGGFEQYF.